One and the same sample provided the 27 T cell receptor beta chains below, sequenced in a study of blood T cells in healthy people across ages. Alongside a J-beta primer mix, a sample-barcoded 5' primer served in a second PCR lasting about 7 to 12 cycles. TCRdb analysed the 5' RACE reads with MiXCR anew, one entry per CDR3 protein. The data show 1,100,000 or so distinct CDR3 sequences, 40% to 55% seen once. Sequencing input: blood. The receptors were sampled from a woman aged 60-70 years in good health.

The chain links TRBV11-2 to TRBJ1-2, with TRBD1 identical over 8 bases. Germline CDR1 is SGHAT and CDR2 is FQNNGV. The CDR3 runs 18 residues. V lost 2 bases to trimming and J lost 1 base; unmatched junction nucleotides: 12. Here the CDR3 reads CASSLTSRTGPSNYGYTF. DNA of the CDR3: TGTGCCAGCAGCTTAACCTCCAGGACAGGGCCAAGTAACTATGGCTACACCTTC.

V and J are TRBV2 and TRBJ2-6, with 7 bases fitting TRBD1. CDR1 and CDR2 (germline): SNHLY, FYNNEI. This CDR3 region has 15 residues. V lost 2 bases and J lost 4; bases outside the gene matches: 2. This CDR3 is CASSETGAGANVLTF. DNA for the CDR3: TGTGCCAGCAGTGAAACAGGGGCCGGGGCCAACGTCCTGACTTTC.

V usage is TRBV12-3 or TRBV12-4 and J usage is TRBJ1-3, with D possibly being TRBD1 (6 bases). This CDR3 spans 14 amino acids. The CDR3 DNA is TGTGTCGCACCACAGGGACTCTCTGGAAACACCATATATTTT. Amino acid sequence: CVAPQGLSGNTIYF.

The chain employs TRBV28 and TRBJ1-2; D ambiguous. The CDR3 contains 11 residues. Germline assignment: CDR1 MDHEN and CDR2 SYDVKM. Trimming shortened V by 5 bases and J by 8 bases, and 9 bases separated the two germline ends. This chain's CDR3 is CASSGLQGYTF. Written as DNA, the CDR3 is TGTGCCAGCAGTGGATTGCAGGGCTACACCTTC.

Comment on this clonotype: Given a much more abundant clone one base away, this may be a read error. The CDR3 sequence: CASSVSGGYNEQFF. The CDR3 nucleotides read TGTGCCAGCAGCGTGAGTGGGGGCTACAATGAGCAGTTCTTC. The rearrangement joins TRBV5-6 to TRBJ2-1; perhaps D is TRBD1 or TRBD2 (5 bases each). This CDR3 contains 14 residues. Deletions cut 4 bases from V and 3 bases from J, with 11 bases between. Per the germline V gene, CDR1 is SGHDT and CDR2 is YYEEEE.

This clonotype was seen a single time. The chain joins TRBV7-9 to TRBJ2-7; 8 bases match TRBD1. The CDR3 covers 16 residues. The V gene's germline CDR1 is SEHNR and CDR2 FQNEAQ (reference sequence). V shed 5 bases and J 0 bases; nucleotides not matched to a gene: 9. CDR3 DNA: TGTGCCAGCAGCCCCGCCCGGGACAGGAGCTCCTACGAGCAGTACTTC. It specifies CASSPARDRSSYEQYF.

The J gene is TRBJ1-2, the V gene TRBV28, with D unresolved. The germline V gene encodes CDR1 MDHEN and CDR2 SYDVKM. The CDR3 has 13 residues. V was pared by 5 bases and J by 4 bases, with 11 bases between. CDR3 loop: CASSDTVGYGYTF. The CDR3 region has the DNA TGTGCCAGCAGTGACACTGTTGGCTATGGCTACACCTTC.

J is TRBJ2-1 and V is TRBV3-1; TRBD2 might be the D (5 bases). The CDR3 has 14 residues. Trimming cost V 3 bases and J 9 bases, with 15 bases left between them. Germline CDR1 reads LGHDT; CDR2 reads YNNKEL (reference sequence). CDR3 coding DNA: TGTGCCAGCAGCCACCCGGACCGGAGCGGTGAGCAGTTCTTC. This encodes CASSHPDRSGEQFF.

The rearrangement links TRBV27 to TRBJ2-7, with 7 bases aligning to TRBD2. The CDR3 is 13 residues long. The germline CDR1 and CDR2 sequences are MNHEY and SMNVEV (reference sequence). V shed 5 bases and J 6 bases; nucleotides not matched to a gene: 7. This CDR3 is CASSRRGEREQYF. DNA of the CDR3: TGTGCCAGCAGTCGTCGGGGGGAGCGCGAGCAGTACTTC.

This clonotype was seen once. This chain uses TRBV5-6 with TRBJ1-1; 8 bases are shared with TRBD1. CDR3 length equals 15 residues. The V gene end was trimmed by 4 bases and the J gene end by 1 base; junction bases not matched to a gene: 6. Germline V CDR1 and CDR2: SGHDT, YYEEEE. CDR3 protein: CASSGLGQANTEAFF. The DNA for the CDR3 is TGTGCCAGCAGCGGCCTGGGACAGGCGAACACTGAAGCTTTCTTT.

The rearrangement uses TRBV6-2 or TRBV6-3 and TRBJ1-4; D uncertain. V was pared by 5 bases and J by 3 bases, with 16 bases between. The CDR3 runs 16 residues. Germline V gene lookup returns CDR1 MNHEY and CDR2 SVGEGT. The chain's CDR3 is CASSHRAPAANEKLFF. The CDR3 nucleotides read TGTGCCAGCAGTCATCGCGCCCCGGCGGCTAATGAAAAACTGTTTTTT.

There are a few counts of this clonotype. V usage is TRBV20-1 and J usage is TRBJ1-5, with D maybe TRBD1 (5 bases). The CDR3 is made up of 15 amino acids. Germline values: CDR1 DFQATT, CDR2 SNEGSKA (reference sequence). Trimming took off 4 bases at V and 7 bases at J, with 20 bases between the two ends. The CDR3 region has the DNA TGCAGTGCTACTCCCGGGGACCAAGACCACCAGCCCCAGCATTTT. Its translation is CSATPGDQDHQPQHF.

This clonotype has only a few counts. V and J are TRBV4-1 and TRBJ2-3, with a tentative D call TRBD2 (6 bases). The CDR3 has 16 amino acids. V gave up 5 bases and J gave up 2 bases, with 17 bases separating them. The germline V gene encodes CDR1 MGHRA and CDR2 YSYEKL. CDR3 sequence reads: CASSLAGGGATDTQYF. The CDR3 region has the DNA TGCGCCAGCAGCTTGGCTGGTGGCGGGGCCACAGATACGCAGTATTTT.

This clonotype turned up a few times. V is TRBV12-3 or TRBV12-4 and J is TRBJ1-2, with TRBD1 identical over 9 bases. V gave up 6 bases and J gave up 3 bases; unmatched junction bases: 8. CDR3 length: 15 amino acids. In DNA, the CDR3 is TGTGCCAGCAGACTTACAGGGGGCAGGGACTATGGCTACACCTTC. Protein product: CASRLTGGRDYGYTF.

This clonotype has just a few counts. CDR3 protein: CSAVKDRGETQYF. The CDR3 region has the DNA TGCAGTGCTGTTAAAGACAGGGGCGAGACCCAGTACTTC. The rearrangement joins TRBV20-1 to TRBJ2-5; 8 nucleotides line up with TRBD1. Losses at the gene ends were 5 bases for V and 5 bases for J; bases not matched to a gene: 7. Per germline, CDR1 DFQATT and CDR2 SNEGSKA (reference sequence). The CDR3 has 13 amino acids.

V gene TRBV28 combines with J gene TRBJ1-5; tentatively, D is TRBD1 (5 bases). The germline CDR1 and CDR2 sequences are MDHEN and SYDVKM. The V and J ends lost 2 bases and 0 bases respectively, with 17 bases between them. The CDR3 runs to 18 residues. The CDR3 protein is CASSLPFRDPYSNQPQHF. CDR3 DNA: TGTGCCAGCAGTTTACCTTTCCGGGACCCTTATAGCAATCAGCCCCAGCATTTT.

V gene TRBV3-1 combines with J gene TRBJ2-7; 10 positions match TRBD2. This CDR3 region has 15 residues. The V segment lost 5 bases and the J segment 3 bases; nucleotides outside the gene matches: 7. Germline V gene data show CDR1 as LGHDT and CDR2 as YNNKEL (reference sequence). The CDR3, as DNA: TGTGCCAGCAGCAGCGGACTAGCGGACAACTACGAGCAGTACTTC. As protein: CASSSGLADNYEQYF.

The genes are TRBV6-6 and TRBJ1-1, with TRBD1 matching over 11 bases. CDR3 size: 15 residues. Trimming took 10 bases from V and 0 from J; bases not matched to a gene: 7. The germline V gene encodes CDR1 MNHNY and CDR2 SVGAGI (reference sequence). The CDR3: CATKRTGGLNTEAFF. DNA for the CDR3: TGTGCCACCAAGAGGACAGGGGGCTTGAACACTGAAGCTTTCTTT.

The chain joins TRBV20-1 to TRBJ1-2; 10 nucleotides match TRBD1. The CDR3 is made up of 15 amino acids. V lost 3 bases to trimming and J lost 7 bases; unmatched junction nucleotides: 11. Germline V gene sequence: CDR1 DFQATT, CDR2 SNEGSKA (reference sequence). The CDR3 bases are TGCAGTGCTAGTTCTGGACAGGGGGATTTTGGTGGCTACACCTTC. Amino acid sequence: CSASSGQGDFGGYTF.

Remarks on this clonotype: An end of the junction differs from the germline gene, which may be a read error. V and J are TRBV27 and TRBJ1-6; D gene ambiguous. The CDR3 is 15 residues long. CDR1 and CDR2 from the germline V gene are MNHEY and SMNVEV (reference sequence). The DNA of the CDR3 is TGTGCCGGCAGACTTGGTCCCTACTATAATTCACCCCTCCACTTT. It yields the protein CAGRLGPYYNSPLHF.

The genes are TRBV12-3 or TRBV12-4 and TRBJ2-7; no clear D gene. The CDR3 runs 11 residues. Trimming cost V 5 bases and J 7 bases, with 9 bases left between them. The chain's CDR3 is CASSPTNEQYF. For the CDR3, the DNA is TGTGCCAGCAGTCCTACCAATGAGCAGTACTTC.

This clonotype was found a few times. The rearrangement links TRBV18 to TRBJ2-1, with TRBD1 as a possible D gene (6 bases). The CDR3 sequence is 14 residues long. The germline gives CDR1 KGHSH, CDR2 LQKENI. V gave up 5 bases and J gave up 9 bases, with 17 bases separating them. The CDR3 DNA reads as TGTGCCAGCTCAGAAACCGGGGCCAGGGGTGAGCAGTTCTTC. This translates into CASSETGARGEQFF.

The chain couples TRBV5-1 to TRBJ2-1; no clear D. V gave up 7 bases and J gave up 8 bases, with 19 bases separating them. Germline loops: CDR1 SGHRS, CDR2 YFSETQ. The CDR3 runs 14 residues. As DNA, the CDR3 is TGCGCCAGCGCAGGCGCCCCGCAGACTGATGAGCAGTTCTTC. This encodes CASAGAPQTDEQFF.

The rearrangement links TRBV5-1 to TRBJ2-5; possibly TRBD1 for D (6 bases). The J call may be incorrect, as the DNA end agrees better with TRBJ2-7. CDR1 is SGHRS, CDR2 YFSETQ, per germline. The CDR3 extends over 13 amino acids. The CDR3 bases are TGCGCCAGCAAGCGGAACAGGGAACGCGAGCAGTACTTC. It codes for CASKRNREREQYF.

This clonotype came up a few times. This rearrangement joins TRBV5-1 to TRBJ1-2, with D hard to call. The CDR3 sequence is 11 residues long. With 5 bases removed from V and 4 bases from J, the gap between germline ends came to 6 bases. Germline V lookup: CDR1 SGHRS, CDR2 YFSETQ. The CDR3 nucleotides read TGCGCCAGCAGGGGCAGCTATGGCTACACCTTC. It codes for CASRGSYGYTF.

The rearrangement uses TRBV28 and TRBJ2-1; 10 bases fit TRBD1. Unmatched junction bases numbered 9, after V lost 1 base and J lost 9 bases. CDR1 is MDHEN and CDR2 is SYDVKM in the germline V gene. The CDR3 loop spans 16 amino acids. The CDR3 DNA sequence: TGTGCCAGCAGTTTATTAGGGACAGGGGATCGCGGTGAGCAGTTCTTC. Translated: CASSLLGTGDRGEQFF.

The gene calls are TRBV29-1 and TRBJ2-7, with D unclear. Trimming removed 3 bases from V and 5 bases from J, with 11 bases in between. The CDR3 totals 12 residues. From germline, CDR1 is SQVTM and CDR2 ANQGSEA. The DNA for the CDR3 is TGCAGCGTTGAGGTAGGGAAGGACGAGCAGTACTTC. This codes for CSVEVGKDEQYF.